These 21 T cell receptor beta chains share one sample of origin, sequenced in a study of T cells after yellow fever vaccination. TCRdb itself ran the 5' RACE reads through MiXCR, one entry per CDR3 protein. The sample has roughly 400,000 distinct CDR3 sequences, 18% seen once. The sample consisted of PBMCs, taken before the yellow fever booster vaccination. These receptors were taken from a man aged 18 to 29 who received the YFV17D yellow fever vaccine.

This clonotype was observed many times. The rearrangement links TRBV24-1 to TRBJ2-1; a weak D match, TRBD1 (6 bases). The CDR3 length is 16 residues. Germline CDR1 and CDR2: KGHDR and SFDVKD. The germline V and J ends were trimmed by 4 bases and 2 bases, with 14 bases remaining between them. Written as DNA, the CDR3 is TGTGCCACCAGTGAAGAACAGGGCAGCCCCTACAATGAGCAGTTCTTC. Protein sequence: CATSEEQGSPYNEQFF.

The chain links TRBV6-2 or TRBV6-3 to TRBJ1-5; 10 bases line up with TRBD1. This CDR3 is built from 17 residues. Germline V gene data show CDR1 as MNHEY and CDR2 as SVGEGT. After removal of 6 bases from V and 6 bases from J, the junction contained 14 bases not matched to a gene. As DNA, the CDR3 is TGTGCCAGCAGCCGTGCCGGGACAGGGGTGCCGGGTCAGCCCCAGCATTTT. Translation gives CASSRAGTGVPGQPQHF.

Here the CDR3 reads CASSKGVTFCEQYV. The CDR3 DNA sequence: TGTGCCAGCAGCAAAGGGGTAACTTTCTGCGAGCAGTACGTC. J is TRBJ2-7 and V is TRBV21-1. TRBV21-1 is a pseudogene segment. The CDR3 has 14 amino acids.

The sample holds a few counts of this clonotype. The CDR3: CASSEVGGYTDTQYF. The DNA of the CDR3 is TGTGCCAGCAGTGAAGTTGGCGGATACACAGATACGCAGTATTTT. The chain carries TRBV6-1 and TRBJ2-3; no reliable D call. V lost 1 base, J lost 2 bases, and 10 bases lay in between. The CDR3 has 15 amino acids. Germline values: CDR1 MNHNS, CDR2 SASEGT.

This clonotype was picked up many times. The rearrangement uses TRBV7-9 and TRBJ2-5; D might be TRBD1 (5 bases). Germline lookup yields CDR1 SEHNR and CDR2 FQNEAQ (reference sequence). CDR3 length equals 14 residues. The V and J ends lost 5 bases and 5 bases respectively, with 15 bases between them. CDR3 sequence: CASSLGNAGETQYF. As DNA, the CDR3 is TGTGCCAGCAGCCTGGGTAATGCAGGGGAGACCCAGTACTTC. Filled out from reference TRBV7-9 and TRBJ2-5, the complete variable domain reads DTGVSQNPRHKITKRGQNVTFRCDPISEHNRLYWYRQTLGQGPEFLTYFQNEAQLEKSRLLSDRFSAERPKGSFSTLEIQRTEQGDSAMYLCASSLGNAGETQYFGPGTRLLVL.

This clonotype was recorded a few times. This chain uses TRBV4-1 with TRBJ2-3, with D unresolved. Trimming pared 1 base from V and 3 bases from J, leaving 14 bases between. Germline CDR1 and CDR2: MGHRA and YSYEKL. The CDR3 runs to 16 residues. The CDR3 here is CASSQGGSPPTDTQYF. Here the CDR3 DNA reads TGCGCCAGCAGCCAAGGAGGCAGCCCTCCTACAGATACGCAGTATTTT.

The V gene is TRBV7-3, the J gene TRBJ2-1; TRBD2 matches at 7 bases. The CDR3 length is 13 residues. The germline V gene encodes CDR1 SGHTA and CDR2 FQGTGA. The junction had 4 bases not matched to a gene; V was cut back by 4 bases and J by 7 bases. Here the CDR3 DNA reads TGTGCCAGCAGCTGGGAGGGCGGGAATGAGCAGTTCTTC. Translated, it gives CASSWEGGNEQFF.

This clonotype appeared many times. This chain joins TRBV7-3 and TRBJ2-7; D is uncertain. Trimming stripped 0 bases from V and 6 bases from J, with 9 bases between. The germline CDR1 and CDR2 sequences are SGHTA and FQGTGA. CDR3 size: 13 residues. Written as DNA, the CDR3 is TGTGCCAGCAGCTTAACCTCTTACTCCGAGCAGTACTTC. Translating gives CASSLTSYSEQYF.

This clonotype was counted between two and nine times. This chain links TRBV20-1 with TRBJ2-5; the D gene is possibly TRBD2 (7 bases). With 6 bases removed from V and 4 bases from J, the gap between germline ends came to 15 bases. CDR1 and CDR2 (germline): DFQATT, SNEGSKA (reference sequence). The CDR3 is 13 amino acids. The CDR3 region is CSAHGGRAETQYF. The DNA for the CDR3 is TGCAGTGCCCACGGGGGGCGCGCAGAGACCCAGTACTTC.

The chain combines TRBV3-1 with TRBJ2-3; 9 bases map to TRBD1. The CDR3 contains 15 residues. V lost 1 base and J lost 4; bases outside the gene matches: 3. CDR1 and CDR2 (germline): LGHDT, YNNKEL (reference sequence). CDR3 sequence: CASSQGDRVADTQYF. The CDR3 region has the DNA TGTGCCAGCAGCCAAGGGGACAGGGTCGCAGATACGCAGTATTTT.

Only a few counts were recorded for this clonotype. This chain connects TRBV5-4 to TRBJ2-2; 7 bases map to TRBD1. Germline V CDR1 and CDR2: SGHNT, YYREEE (reference sequence). There are 15 residues in the CDR3. The trim removed 3 bases at V and 7 bases at J, leaving 9 bases unmatched. In DNA form, the CDR3 reads TGTGCCAGCAGCTCCGGGACAGATATTATCGGGGAGCTGTTTTTT. Translating it yields CASSSGTDIIGELFF. Together with reference TRBV5-4 and TRBJ2-2, the CDR3 gives the full variable domain: ETGVTQSPTHLIKTRGQQVTLRCSSQSGHNTVSWYQQALGQGPQFIFQYYREEENGRGNFPPRFSGLQFPNYSSELNVNALELDDSALYLCASSSGTDIIGELFFGEGSRLTVL.

This clonotype has only a few counts. This sequence joins TRBV5-1 and TRBJ1-1; 8 nucleotides align to TRBD1. Germline CDR1 is SGHRS and CDR2 is YFSETQ. The CDR3 totals 15 residues. V gave up 2 bases and J gave up 2 bases; unmatched junction bases: 5. The CDR3 nucleotides are TGCGCCAGCAGCTTAGTCGGACAGGGAAACACTGAAGCTTTCTTT. Its protein product is CASSLVGQGNTEAFF. The full variable domain, in which reference TRBV5-1 and TRBJ1-1 provide the parts outside the CDR3, is KAGVTQTPRYLIKTRGQQVTLSCSPISGHRSVSWYQQTPGQGLQFLFEYFSETQRNKGNFPGRFSGRQFSNSRSEMNVSTLELGDSALYLCASSLVGQGNTEAFFGQGTRLTVV.

This clonotype has only a few counts. The chain links TRBV4-1 to TRBJ1-2; D is ambiguous. The V end was cut by 1 base, the J end by 4 bases, with 13 bases between. The CDR3 length is 15 residues. Germline CDR1 is MGHRA and CDR2 is YSYEKL. CDR3 nucleotide sequence: TGCGCCAGCAGCCAAGTCGCCGAGGGATCCTATGGCTACACCTTC. Translating gives CASSQVAEGSYGYTF.

This clonotype came up a few times. This sequence joins TRBV9 and TRBJ2-1; 11 bases agree with TRBD2. Germline CDR1 reads SGDLS; CDR2 reads YYNGEE. The CDR3 sequence is 15 residues long. Germline trimming cut 3 bases from V and 4 bases from J; bases unmatched to any gene: 3. The CDR3 DNA reads as TGTGCCAGCAGCGGTAGCGGGGGGGTTTACAATGAGCAGTTCTTC. Protein: CASSGSGGVYNEQFF.

The gene calls are TRBV4-1 and TRBJ1-1; D gene ambiguous. Germline-derived CDR1 and CDR2 are MGHRA and YSYEKL. The CDR3 length is 16 residues. V lost 0 bases and J 1 base, leaving 12 bases between the germline ends. This CDR3 reads CASSQEPPLQNTEAFF. In DNA, the CDR3 is TGCGCCAGCAGCCAAGAACCTCCTCTTCAGAACACTGAAGCTTTCTTT.

The CDR3 sequence: CASSLNRGGQPQHF. The CDR3 DNA reads as TGCGCCAGCAGCCTGAACAGGGGAGGTCAGCCCCAGCATTTT. The genes are TRBV5-1 and TRBJ1-5, with 7 bases identical to TRBD1. The trim removed 4 bases at V and 6 bases at J, leaving 7 bases unmatched. This CDR3 comprises 14 residues. Germline V gene sequence: CDR1 SGHRS, CDR2 YFSETQ.

The table lists this clonotype with many counts. The chain uses TRBV2 and TRBJ2-7; no clear D. V shed 1 base and J shed 6 bases, with 10 bases lying between them. CDR3 length: 13 amino acids. CDR1 is SNHLY, CDR2 FYNNEI, per germline. The CDR3 protein is CASSEVFFPEQYV. For the CDR3, the DNA is TGTGCCAGCAGTGAAGTGTTCTTTCCCGAGCAGTACGTC.

This clonotype was seen more than once but under ten times. The chain is built from TRBV5-5 and TRBJ1-2, with D possibly being TRBD1 (5 bases). CDR1 is SGHKS and CDR2 is YYEKEE in the germline V gene (reference sequence). The CDR3 spans 13 residues. V shed 4 bases and J shed 4 bases, with 11 bases lying between them. The CDR3 protein is CASSPWGTYGYTF. In DNA, the CDR3 is TGTGCCAGCAGCCCGTGGGGGACCTATGGCTACACCTTC.

V usage is TRBV6-2 or TRBV6-3 and J usage is TRBJ2-5, with a weak D call TRBD1 (6 bases). V was shortened by 4 bases and J by 1 base, with 13 bases between the two germline ends. The CDR3 is 15 residues long. Per the germline V gene, CDR1 is MNHEY and CDR2 is SVGEGT. The CDR3 nucleotides read TGTGCCAGCAGTTTTTTGACAGGACGCCAAGAGACCCAGTACTTC. It translates to CASSFLTGRQETQYF.

This clonotype was recorded a few times. The chain employs TRBV4-3 and TRBJ2-1; 9 bases are shared with TRBD2. The junction had 6 bases not matched to a gene; V was cut back by 0 bases and J by 9 bases. The CDR3 runs to 15 residues. Looked up from germline, CDR1 is LGHNA and CDR2 is YSLEER. In DNA form, the CDR3 reads TGCGCCAGCAGCCAAGAATTGCTAGCGGGGCCTGAGCAGTTCTTC. As protein: CASSQELLAGPEQFF.

The rearrangement uses TRBV12-3 or TRBV12-4 and TRBJ2-6; the D is unclear. The CDR3 has 15 residues. Trimming cost V 6 bases and J 2 bases, with 11 bases left between them. The CDR3 loop is CASRFQVAGANVLTF. Here the CDR3 DNA reads TGTGCCAGCAGATTTCAGGTCGCTGGGGCCAACGTCCTGACTTTC.